This T cell receptor beta chain is drawn from a study of cytomegalovirus exposure and HLA in healthy donors. The study, taken as a whole, reports: Reportedly, diagnosis of cytomegalovirus status by the classifier showed high specificity and sensitivity.

CDR3 length: 14 amino acids. Trimming cost V 3 bases and J 6 bases, with 17 bases left between them. Germline V CDR1 and CDR2: SQVTM, ANQGSEA. As to this clone: What it recognizes is unknown.

The method was immunoSEQ multiplex PCR; TCRdb's version includes in-frame clones alone and lacks a portion of them. The sample lists about 180,000 clones; around nine tenths were seen once. This receptor was taken from a man aged 18 to 30 in good health and CMV-seropositive. J is TRBJ1-2 and V is TRBV29-1, with D uncertain. The source material was PBMCs. The CDR3 nucleotides are TGCAGCGTTGATCGGAAACTAGACATCAATGGCTACACCTTC. Its protein product is CSVDRKLDINGYTF.